This T cell receptor (beta chain) was profiled in a study of T cell responses to AZD1222 COVID-19 vaccine. V gave up 4 bases and J gave up 1 base; unmatched junction bases: 8. Germline CDR1 and CDR2: MDHEN and SYDVKM. This CDR3 contains 17 residues. Data came from immunoSEQ multiplex PCR; TCRdb stores just in-frame clones and leaves some out. The sample has around 69,000 clones, roughly 84% seen once. V gene TRBV28 combines with J gene TRBJ2-5; 11 bases align to TRBD2. This TCR derives from an adult in good health. The sequences come from peripheral blood, collected on day 0 of AZD1222 vaccination. CDR3 in amino acids: CASSSPRLAGSQETQYF. CDR3 coding DNA: TGTGCCAGCAGTTCTCCCCGACTAGCGGGATCCCAAGAGACCCAGTACTTC.